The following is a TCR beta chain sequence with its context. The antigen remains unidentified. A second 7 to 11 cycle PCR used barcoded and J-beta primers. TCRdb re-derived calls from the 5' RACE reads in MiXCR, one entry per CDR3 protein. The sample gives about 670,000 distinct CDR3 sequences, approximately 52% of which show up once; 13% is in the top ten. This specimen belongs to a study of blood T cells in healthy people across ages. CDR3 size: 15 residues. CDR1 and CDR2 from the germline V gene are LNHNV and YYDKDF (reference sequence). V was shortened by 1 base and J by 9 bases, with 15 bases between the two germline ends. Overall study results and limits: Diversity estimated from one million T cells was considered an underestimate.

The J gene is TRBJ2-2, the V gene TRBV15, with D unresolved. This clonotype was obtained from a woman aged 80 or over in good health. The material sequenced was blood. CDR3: CATSRGQEAHRELFF. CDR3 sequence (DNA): TGTGCCACCAGCAGAGGCCAAGAGGCTCACCGGGAGCTGTTTTTT.